A selection of T cell receptor beta chains follows, all from one sample in a study of blood T cell repertoires in COVID-19. Profiling relied on immunoSEQ multiplex PCR, and the TCRdb table lists in-frame clones only, not all of them. In the table there are around 230,000 clones, roughly 77% of which are singletons. Sequences were obtained from PBMCs or T cells enriched from blood (not recorded which). These receptors were taken from a man between 40 and 49 years old who had recovered from COVID-19. The CDR3 runs from the conserved cysteine through the conserved F or W. The D gene is left open where the match is weak. The listing skips clone size in some rows; elsewhere it reads once, few, many or a size class.

V: TRBV21-1; J: TRBJ2-7; D: -; size: -; DNA: TGTGCCAGCAGAGGGGGACACCTTAGCTCCTACGAGCAGTACTTC; CDR3: CASRGGHLSSYEQYF
V: TRBV7-9; J: TRBJ2-7; D: TRBD1; size: -; DNA: TGTGCCAGCAGCTTGCTCCGGGACAGGGTCTTCGAGCAGTACTTC; CDR3: CASSLLRDRVFEQYF
V: TRBV30; J: TRBJ2-2; D: -; size: -; DNA: TGTGCCTGGAAGAGGGCAGGGGCCGGGGAGCTGTTTTTT; CDR3: CAWKRAGAGELFF
V: TRBV12-3/TRBV12-4; J: TRBJ1-1; D: TRBD1; size: -; DNA: TGTGCCAGCAGTTTGGGGGCAGGGGGTGAAGCTTTCTTT; CDR3: CASSLGAGGEAFF
V: TRBV11-2; J: TRBJ2-6; D: TRBD1; size: few; DNA: TGTGCCAGCAGCCTAGACAGGGCCGGGGCCAACGTCCTGACTTTC; CDR3: CASSLDRAGANVLTF
V: TRBV24-1; J: TRBJ2-2; D: -; size: -; DNA: TGTGCCACCAGTGATCCCCTGACTAGTGTTCGGGAGCTGTTTTTT; CDR3: CATSDPLTSVRELFF
V: TRBV24-1; J: TRBJ2-7; D: -; size: once; DNA: TGTGCCACCAGTGACCCGTCCGGGGGGCGCGTTATCTACGAGCAGTACTTC; CDR3: CATSDPSGGRVIYEQYF
V: TRBV6-4; J: TRBJ2-1; D: TRBD2; size: -; DNA: TGTGCCAGCAGCACCGAGAGCGGGGGGGCCTACAATGAGCAGTTCTTC; CDR3: CASSTESGGAYNEQFF
V: TRBV14; J: TRBJ2-2; D: -; size: -; DNA: TGTGCCAGCAGCCAAGAGCGACTCTACGGGACCGGGGAGCTGTTTTTT; CDR3: CASSQERLYGTGELFF
V: TRBV11-2; J: TRBJ2-1; D: TRBD2; size: -; DNA: TGTGCCAGCAGCTTAGATACTAGCGTCAACGATGAGCAGTTCTTC; CDR3: CASSLDTSVNDEQFF
V: TRBV9; J: TRBJ1-2; D: TRBD1; size: -; DNA: TGTGCCAGCAGCACGAGGACAGGGGTGGACTATGGCTACACCTTC; CDR3: CASSTRTGVDYGYTF
V: TRBV2; J: TRBJ2-5; D: -; size: -; DNA: TGTGCCAGCAGTGGGGGGCAAGGGAAGACCCAGTACTTC; CDR3: CASSGGQGKTQYF
V: TRBV15; J: TRBJ1-2; D: TRBD1; size: -; DNA: TGTGCCACCAGCAGAGCCGGGGACAGCAATTACACCTTC; CDR3: CATSRAGDSNYTF
V: TRBV24-1; J: TRBJ2-1; D: TRBD2; size: -; DNA: TGTGCCACCAGTCAGGGGACTAGTCCCCCTCTTGAGCAGTTCTTC; CDR3: CATSQGTSPPLEQFF
V: TRBV5-1; J: TRBJ1-2; D: TRBD1; size: -; DNA: TGCGCCAGCAGCCCCCGGGACAGAGTCTATGGCTACACCTTC; CDR3: CASSPRDRVYGYTF
V: TRBV2; J: TRBJ1-2; D: -; size: -; DNA: TGTGCCAGCGGAACGCTTCATTTGCAGGTCGGCTACACCTTC; CDR3: CASGTLHLQVGYTF
V: TRBV9; J: TRBJ2-7; D: -; size: few; DNA: TGTGCCAGCAGCGCCTCCAAGAGGGCAGAGCAGTACTTC; CDR3: CASSASKRAEQYF
V: TRBV11-2; J: TRBJ1-3; D: TRBD1; size: -; DNA: TGTGCCAGCAGCTTGTACAGGGGTAGTGGAAACACCATATATTTT; CDR3: CASSLYRGSGNTIYF
V: TRBV7-9; J: TRBJ2-5; D: TRBD1; size: -; DNA: TGTGCCAGCAGCTTCCGGGACAGGGGGCTATCGGAGACCCAGTACTTC; CDR3: CASSFRDRGLSETQYF
V: TRBV10-3; J: TRBJ2-7; D: TRBD2; size: -; DNA: TGTGCCATCAGTGAGTCAAGTAGGATACTAGCGGGTCCCTCCTACGAGCAGTACTTC; CDR3: CAISESSRILAGPSYEQYF